This TCR beta chain derives from a study of early T cells in non-severe SARS-CoV-2 infection. V lost 1 base and J lost 2; bases outside the gene matches: 2. The CDR3 has 15 amino acids. Germline CDR1 reads MNHEY; CDR2 reads SVGEGT. Attachment of unique molecular identifiers was made to individual cDNA molecules. One entry per CDR3 protein results from TCRdb running MiXCR on the 5' RACE reads. Here the sample spans tens of thousands of distinct CDR3 sequences, over 9.5% being singletons. The gene calls are TRBV6-2 or TRBV6-3 and TRBJ2-1; TRBD2 agrees at 7 bases. Material: whole blood. This receptor was obtained from an adult who was a healthcare worker with PCR-confirmed SARS-CoV-2 infection or an uninfected control (not recorded which). CDR3 nucleotides: TGTGCCAGCAGTTACTTGCTAGCGGCCTACAATGAGCAGTTCTTC. It yields the protein CASSYLLAAYNEQFF.